This entry features one T cell receptor beta chain sequence. Its antigen is as yet unknown. The germline gene is not matched at one end of the junction; a read error may be the cause. This CDR3 is 13 amino acids long. Germline V CDR1 and CDR2: SQVTM, ANQGSEA. This sample was taken from a study of post-analysis software for immune sequencing data. General study results and limits: With TRBV5-6, TRBV5-1 and TRBV20-1 included, about 5 TRBV segments were more frequent in patients than in controls. Normalized Chao1 diversity was significantly lower in multiple sclerosis patients than in controls.

Sequencing libraries made from TCR beta cDNA carried unique molecular identifiers. Roughly 470,000 cDNA molecules came from around 1 to 10 million T cells. TCRdb reprocessed the PCR reads with MiXCR, giving one entry per CDR3 protein. The sample contains under 900,000 distinct CDR3 sequences, approximately 53% of which appear only once. This chain uses TRBV29-1 with TRBJ2-7; no firm D call. Material for sequencing was blood. This sequence was found in a girl between 5 and 17 years old with multiple sclerosis. CDR3 residues: CGVETQYPYEQYF. The CDR3 DNA reads TGCGGCGTTGAAACACAGTATCCCTACGAGCAGTACTTC.